One and the same sample provided the 15 T cell receptor beta chains below, sequenced in a study of somatic mutations in cytotoxic T cells in rheumatoid arthritis. The assay was immunoSEQ multiplex PCR, and TCRdb's table has in-frame clones only and misses some. The sample lists more than 15,000 clones, about two thirds seen once, with over 15% in the top ten. The source material was CD8+ T cells sorted from blood. The receptors come from an adult with rheumatoid arthritis.

This clone occurred a few times. The gene calls are TRBV28 and TRBJ1-6; 7 bases fit TRBD1. The germline gives CDR1 MDHEN, CDR2 SYDVKM. The V and J ends lost 6 bases and 2 bases, in that order; junction bases with no gene match: 4. The CDR3 totals 15 residues. In DNA, the CDR3 is TGTGCCAGCAGACCTGACAGGGCCTATAATTCACCCCTCCACTTT. Its translation is CASRPDRAYNSPLHF.

The chain carries TRBV20-1 and TRBJ1-1; D is perhaps TRBD1 (5 bases). The CDR3 contains 11 residues. Germline V gives CDR1 DFQATT, CDR2 SNEGSKA (reference sequence). V dropped 5 bases and J dropped 1 base, with 5 bases sitting between them. The CDR3 sequence: CSAGTNTEAFF. CDR3 nucleotide sequence: TGCAGTGCTGGGACGAACACTGAAGCTTTCTTT.

Of note for this clone: Other DNA sequences within the sample encode an identical CDR3. V and J are TRBV19 and TRBJ2-3; D is ambiguous. Germline CDR1 and CDR2: LNHDA and SQIVND (reference sequence). CDR3 size: 15 residues. Deletions cut 2 bases from V and 0 bases from J, with 9 bases between. The CDR3 spells CASSIMGGSTDTQYF. The DNA of the CDR3 is TGTGCCAGTAGTATAATGGGCGGTAGCACAGATACGCAGTATTTT. Variable domain in full (rest from reference TRBV19 and TRBJ2-3): DGGITQSPKYLFRKEGQNVTLSCEQNLNHDAMYWYRQDPGQGLRLIYYSQIVNDFQKGDIAEGYSVSREKKESFPLTVTSAQKNPTAFYLCASSIMGGSTDTQYFGPGTRLTVL.

This clone was observed a handful of times. The rearrangement uses TRBV6-5 and TRBJ1-5, with unresolved D. V lost 5 bases and J lost 0, with 8 bases in between. Per the germline V gene, CDR1 is MNHEY and CDR2 is SVGAGI. This CDR3 region has 14 residues. This CDR3 is CASSGYYSNQPQHF. As DNA, the CDR3 is TGTGCCAGCAGTGGTTACTATAGCAATCAGCCCCAGCATTTT.

The chain carries TRBV25-1 and TRBJ1-2; D not resolved. Germline V lookup: CDR1 MGHDK, CDR2 SYGVNS. This CDR3 has 12 residues. V shed 3 bases and J shed 12 bases, with 14 bases lying between them. The CDR3 sequence: CASSDLIVPNTF. The CDR3 DNA reads TGTGCCAGCAGTGACTTAATCGTCCCGAACACCTTC.

This clone was observed a handful of times. V and J are TRBV7-8 and TRBJ2-7; D gene uncertain. The V gene lost 5 bases and the J gene lost 3 bases, with 11 bases spanning the gap. This CDR3 contains 13 residues. Germline loops: CDR1 SGHVS, CDR2 FQNEAQ. CDR3 bases: TGTGCCAGCAGCCCCCTGGGTCTCTACGAGCAGTACTTC. Translated: CASSPLGLYEQYF.

The rearrangement joins TRBV28 to TRBJ2-5; D unclear. The DNA matches TRBJ2-7 better at its end, which makes the J call doubtful. This CDR3 is built from 14 residues. The V gene's germline CDR1 is MDHEN and CDR2 SYDVKM. CDR3 nucleotide sequence: TGTGCCAGCAGTTTAACCGGCACTGGATACGAGCAGTACTTC. It encodes CASSLTGTGYEQYF.

This clone ranks as medium-sized. V and J are TRBV4-3 and TRBJ1-3; 8 bases map to TRBD1. V lost 0 bases and J lost 3; bases outside the gene matches: 7. Germline CDR1 LGHNA, CDR2 YSLEER. The CDR3 loop spans 17 amino acids. CDR3 in amino acids: CASSQDPGQGGGNTIYF. CDR3 coding DNA: TGCGCCAGCAGCCAAGATCCCGGACAGGGAGGTGGAAACACCATATATTTT.

This chain uses TRBV2 with TRBJ1-2, with 8 bases fitting TRBD1. The ends lost 7 bases at V and 6 bases at J; junction bases unmatched: 4. The germline gives CDR1 SNHLY, CDR2 FYNNEI. This CDR3 has 12 residues. The CDR3 DNA follows: TGTGCCAGCACTGCGACAGGGGATGGCTACACCTTC. Its protein product is CASTATGDGYTF.

This chain uses TRBV27 with TRBJ2-7; the D gene is possibly TRBD1 (5 bases). Deletions cut 4 bases from V and 5 bases from J, with 6 bases between. CDR1 is MNHEY, CDR2 SMNVEV, per germline (reference sequence). The CDR3 totals 11 residues. The CDR3 sequence is CASSSTDEQYF. The CDR3 nucleotides are TGTGCCAGCAGTTCGACAGACGAGCAGTACTTC.

The chain recombines TRBV15 with TRBJ1-1, with a weak D call TRBD1 (6 bases). The CDR3 runs to 15 residues. Trimming removed 0 bases from V and 2 bases from J, with 10 bases in between. The germline V gene encodes CDR1 LNHNV and CDR2 YYDKDF (reference sequence). CDR3 protein: CATSRELQGNTEAFF. CDR3 nucleotide sequence: TGTGCCACCAGCAGAGAATTACAGGGAAACACTGAAGCTTTCTTT. The full variable domain, its missing parts supplied by reference TRBV15 and TRBJ1-1, is DAMVIQNPRYQVTQFGKPVTLSCSQTLNHNVMYWYQQKSSQAPKLLFHYYDKDFNNEADTPDNFQSRRPNTSFCFLDIRSPGLGDTAMYLCATSRELQGNTEAFFGQGTRLTVV.

CDR3 DNA sequence: TGTGCCAGCAGCTTGGGGGACATTGAAGTCTATGGCTACACCTTC. This translates into CASSLGDIEVYGYTF. The rearrangement uses TRBV5-4 and TRBJ1-2, with D possibly TRBD1 on 6 matching bases. CDR1 is SGHNT and CDR2 is YYREEE in the germline V gene (reference sequence). Trimming removed 0 bases from V and 4 bases from J, with 13 bases in between. CDR3 length: 15 amino acids.

The chain uses TRBV6-1 and TRBJ1-3; D is uncertain. Between the trimmed V and J ends, which lost 2 bases and 0 bases, there was a span of 5 bases. From germline, CDR1 is MNHNS and CDR2 SASEGT. This CDR3 has 14 residues. Here the CDR3 DNA reads TGTGCCAGCAGTGAATGGTACTCTGGAAACACCATATATTTT. Amino acid sequence: CASSEWYSGNTIYF.

Here the CDR3 reads CASSDRLAGNNEQFF. CDR3 DNA sequence: TGTGCCAGCAGTGACAGACTAGCGGGGAACAATGAGCAGTTCTTC. The chain is built from TRBV6-1 and TRBJ2-1; the match to TRBD2 covers 11 bases. V trimming: 3 bases; J trimming: 5 bases; junction bases outside the gene matches: 3. Germline CDR1 MNHNS, CDR2 SASEGT. CDR3 size: 15 residues.

The rearrangement uses TRBV15 and TRBJ1-4; TRBD1 matches at 7 bases. The CDR3 runs 15 residues. The germline V gene encodes CDR1 LNHNV and CDR2 YYDKDF (reference sequence). V lost 3 bases to trimming and J lost 4 bases; unmatched junction nucleotides: 5. The chain's CDR3 is CATSSQTGSNEKLFF. CDR3 sequence (DNA): TGTGCCACCAGCAGTCAGACAGGGAGTAATGAAAAACTGTTTTTT.